Each of the 10 T cell receptor beta chains below was sequenced from the same sample in a study of T cell responses to AZD1222 COVID-19 vaccine. Method: immunoSEQ multiplex PCR; TCRdb's copy keeps in-frame clones and lacks some. The profile covers some 95,000 clones, with about 89% appearing a single time and roughly 3.7% taken by the ten largest. Here the sequenced sample was peripheral blood, taken on day 0 of AZD1222 vaccination. These receptors all stem from an adult in good health.

This clone was found a few times. This rearrangement joins TRBV9 to TRBJ2-3; TRBD2 agrees at 9 bases. CDR1 and CDR2 (germline): SGDLS, YYNGEE. The J segment lost 0 bases and the V segment lost 0 bases, leaving 2 bases of the junction unmatched. The CDR3 is 16 amino acids. The CDR3 region has the DNA TGTGCCAGCAGCGTAGCCGCGGGGGGGAGCACAGATACGCAGTATTTT. Translation gives CASSVAAGGSTDTQYF.

CDR3 sequence (DNA): TGTGCCTGGAGTGCATTGAGTAGCGGCGTCTACGAGCAGTACTTC. Translation gives CAWSALSSGVYEQYF. The V and J genes are TRBV30 and TRBJ2-7; the D gene is possibly TRBD2 (6 bases). V lost 1 base and J lost 3, with 16 bases in between. The germline V gene encodes CDR1 GTSNPN and CDR2 SVGIG (reference sequence). CDR3 length: 15 amino acids.

The genes are TRBV19 and TRBJ1-1; D may be TRBD1 (5 bases). The germline V gene encodes CDR1 LNHDA and CDR2 SQIVND (reference sequence). Trimming removed 4 bases at V and 7 bases at J, with 19 bases between. There are 15 residues in the CDR3. CDR3 sequence (DNA): TGTGCCAGTAGTACCTTCGACAGTCCCCCATTTGAAGCTTTCTTT. Translated, it gives CASSTFDSPPFEAFF.

The chain combines TRBV6-2 or TRBV6-3 with TRBJ1-5; D possibly corresponds to TRBD1 (6 bases). CDR3 size: 16 residues. Germline loops: CDR1 MNHEY, CDR2 SVGEGT. V was clipped by 0 bases and J by 4 bases, with 13 bases between them. The CDR3 region has the DNA TGTGCCAGCAGTTACTCGATAGAGAGGGGGAATCAGCCCCAGCATTTT. Encoded protein: CASSYSIERGNQPQHF.

The chain uses TRBV24-1 and TRBJ1-6; perhaps TRBD1 as D (5 bases). The CDR3 has 16 residues. Trimming cost V 3 bases and J 7 bases, with 15 bases left between them. Germline CDR1 and CDR2: KGHDR and SFDVKD. CDR3 in amino acids: CATSDGGRGGNSPLHF. The CDR3 DNA follows: TGTGCCACCAGTGATGGCGGGAGGGGAGGGAATTCACCCCTCCACTTT.

This clone was seen only once. V is TRBV7-2 and J is TRBJ1-6, with 9 bases lining up with TRBD1. Germline V gene lookup returns CDR1 SGHTA and CDR2 FQGNSA. The CDR3 has 15 amino acids. After removal of 5 bases from V and 5 bases from J, the junction contained 4 bases not matched to a gene. CDR3 coding DNA: TGTGCCAGCAGCCGGGACAGGGCTGATAATTCACCCCTCCACTTT. Translated: CASSRDRADNSPLHF. The full variable domain, in which reference TRBV7-2 and TRBJ1-6 provide the parts outside the CDR3, is GAGVSQSPSNKVTEKGKDVELRCDPISGHTALYWYRQSLGQGLEFLIYFQGNSAPDKSGLPSDRFSAERTGGSVSTLTIQRTQQEDSAVYLCASSRDRADNSPLHFGNGTRLTVT.

V usage is TRBV12-5 and J usage is TRBJ2-7, with 8 bases fitting TRBD1. J lost 7 bases, V lost 5 bases, and 13 bases had no gene match. The CDR3 spans 15 residues. The germline gives CDR1 LGHNT, CDR2 FRNRAP. The CDR3 DNA sequence: TGTGCTAGTGGTAGGGGGGTGACAGGGGCCGAGGAGCAGTACTTC. This gives the protein CASGRGVTGAEEQYF. Full variable domain (missing parts from reference TRBV12-5 and TRBJ2-7): DARVTQTPRHKVTEMGQEVTMRCQPILGHNTVFWYRQTMMQGLELLAYFRNRAPLDDSGMPKDRFSAEMPDATLATLKIQPSEPRDSAVYFCASGRGVTGAEEQYFGPGTRLTVT.

A few counts support this clone. This chain connects TRBV5-1 to TRBJ1-1, with a weak D call TRBD1 (5 bases). This CDR3 spans 13 amino acids. Deletions cut 7 bases from V and 1 base from J, with 11 bases between. Looked up from germline, CDR1 is SGHRS and CDR2 is YFSETQ. This CDR3 reads CASYGHRNTEAFF. DNA of the CDR3: TGCGCCAGCTACGGACACCGGAACACTGAAGCTTTCTTT.

The V call is TRBV3-1 (or the pseudogene TRBV3-2), the J call TRBJ1-1, with D perhaps TRBD1 (6 bases). Trimming left V 4 bases short and J 5 bases short, with 17 bases between. Germline V lookup: CDR1 LGHDT, CDR2 YNNKEL (reference sequence). The CDR3 totals 15 residues. CDR3 DNA: TGTGCCAGCAGCCCTCCAGGGGTCAGAGTGACTGAAGCTTTCTTT. It is translated as CASSPPGVRVTEAFF.

This clone is a singleton in its sample. The chain couples TRBV5-1 to TRBJ1-6, with D unresolved. The length of the CDR3 is 14 residues. Per germline, CDR1 SGHRS and CDR2 YFSETQ. Trimming cost V 7 bases and J 5 bases, with 13 bases left between them. The CDR3: CASRPTGNNSPLHF. For the CDR3, the DNA is TGCGCCAGCCGACCTACCGGGAATAATTCACCCCTCCACTTT.